This T cell receptor (beta chain) was obtained from a study of Ad26.COV2.S vaccination and SARS-CoV-2 variants. General study results and limits: Greater spike-specific TCR breadth was seen in vaccine recipients than in placebo recipients.

This clone occurred a few times. Its target is unknown. TCRdb's copy holds only in-frame clones and misses some; the assay was immunoSEQ multiplex PCR. Found here are more than 150,000 clones, around nine tenths of them singletons; the top ten hold about 5.9%. Per germline, CDR1 LNHDA and CDR2 SQIVND (reference sequence). The CDR3 has 13 amino acids. This chain connects TRBV19 to TRBJ1-5; perhaps TRBD1 as D (6 bases). This specimen consisted of peripheral blood, obtained after recovery from COVID-19. The TCR originated in a human donor who had recovered from COVID-19. The DNA of the CDR3 is TGTCCGAGGGGGAAGTGGTTTAATCAGCCCCAGCATTTT. It translates to CPRGKWFNQPQHF.